This passage covers 10 T cell receptor beta chains from one sample sequenced in a study of blood T cell repertoires in COVID-19. The assay was immunoSEQ multiplex PCR, and TCRdb's table has in-frame clones only and misses some. The sample holds about 66,000 clones; around 82% are singletons and the top ten take approximately 6.6%. Sequenced material: peripheral blood. The receptors here all came from a man between 60 and 75 years old with acute or convalescent COVID-19.

This clone was found a few times. The chain recombines TRBV7-2 with TRBJ1-1; D is perhaps TRBD1 (5 bases). CDR1 and CDR2 (germline): SGHTA, FQGNSA. The CDR3 contains 12 residues. Trimming pared 4 bases from V and 7 bases from J, leaving 10 bases between. DNA for the CDR3: TGTGCCAGCAGCTCGAACAGGTTTGAAGCTTTCTTT. It is translated as CASSSNRFEAFF. The whole variable domain, remainder taken from reference TRBV7-2 and TRBJ1-1, is GAGVSQSPSNKVTEKGKDVELRCDPISGHTALYWYRQSLGQGLEFLIYFQGNSAPDKSGLPSDRFSAERTGGSVSTLTIQRTQQEDSAVYLCASSSNRFEAFFGQGTRLTVV.

The chain uses TRBV2 and TRBJ1-1; D is undetermined. The germline gives CDR1 SNHLY, CDR2 FYNNEI. The CDR3 runs to 13 residues. The V and J ends lost 3 bases and 4 bases respectively, with 9 bases between them. CDR3 loop: CASSDSYGTEAFF. CDR3 sequence (DNA): TGTGCCAGCAGTGATTCCTACGGCACTGAAGCTTTCTTT. Based on the CDR3 plus reference TRBV2 and TRBJ1-1, the full variable domain is EPEVTQTPSHQVTQMGQEVILRCVPISNHLYFYWYRQILGQKVEFLVSFYNNEISEKSEIFDDQFSVERPDGSNFTLKIRSTKLEDSAMYFCASSDSYGTEAFFGQGTRLTVV.

The V and J genes are TRBV29-1 and TRBJ1-3; possible D gene TRBD1, 6 bases. Germline loops: CDR1 SQVTM, CDR2 ANQGSEA. The CDR3 totals 12 residues. V was shortened by 4 bases and J by 4 bases, with 8 bases between the two germline ends. CDR3 bases: TGCAGCGTTGTGGGGGCCGGAAACACCATATATTTT. It specifies CSVVGAGNTIYF.

This chain joins TRBV6-5 and TRBJ1-5, with no clear D. Germline CDR1 MNHEY, CDR2 SVGAGI. V shed 6 bases and J shed 9 bases, with 15 bases lying between them. The CDR3 loop spans 13 amino acids. The CDR3, as DNA: TGTGCCAGCAGCCAAGACCACAGCCGGCCCCAGCATTTT. This codes for CASSQDHSRPQHF.

V and J are TRBV5-1 and TRBJ1-1, with 8 nucleotides matching TRBD1. The J segment lost 1 base and the V segment lost 0 bases, leaving 8 bases of the junction unmatched. The CDR3 has 17 residues. Per germline, CDR1 SGHRS and CDR2 YFSETQ. CDR3 sequence: CASSLDGTGQRNTEAFF. The CDR3, as DNA: TGCGCCAGCAGCTTGGATGGGACAGGCCAAAGGAACACTGAAGCTTTCTTT.

The chain recombines TRBV2 with TRBJ1-5; the match to TRBD1 covers 9 bases. The CDR3 length is 15 residues. The germline V gene encodes CDR1 SNHLY and CDR2 FYNNEI. The V gene end was trimmed by 6 bases and the J gene end by 4 bases; junction bases not matched to a gene: 7. The CDR3 spells CASRPGQGLNQPQHF. As DNA, the CDR3 is TGTGCCAGCAGACCGGGACAGGGATTAAATCAGCCCCAGCATTTT.

This chain links TRBV6-2 or TRBV6-3 with TRBJ1-2, with TRBD1 matching 9 bases. From germline, CDR1 is MNHEY and CDR2 SVGEGT. Trimming removed 4 bases from V and 0 bases from J; junction bases left unmatched: 6. CDR3 length equals 16 residues. The CDR3 spells CASSSTGQGSNYGYTF. The CDR3 coding sequence is TGTGCCAGCAGTTCCACCGGACAGGGGTCTAACTATGGCTACACCTTC.

CDR3 region: CASSRGTVNTEAFF. The CDR3 DNA is TGTGCCAGCTCTCGCGGGACAGTGAACACTGAAGCTTTCTTT. This rearrangement joins TRBV6-5 to TRBJ1-1, with 7 bases identical to TRBD1. V dropped 8 bases and J dropped 0; count of bases not matched to a gene: 6. The CDR3 covers 14 residues. The germline gives CDR1 MNHEY, CDR2 SVGAGI.

This chain uses TRBV27 with TRBJ2-7; the D gene is possibly TRBD1 (5 bases). CDR1 and CDR2 from the germline V gene are MNHEY and SMNVEV (reference sequence). The CDR3 has 13 residues. V was pared by 5 bases and J by 4 bases, with 12 bases between. For the CDR3, the DNA is TGTGCCAGCAGTCCCCGTGGGGCGTACGAGCAGTACGTC. It translates to CASSPRGAYEQYV.

The rearrangement links TRBV12-3 or TRBV12-4 to TRBJ1-4; D not certain. This CDR3 region has 13 residues. Trimming took off 3 bases at V and 8 bases at J, with 10 bases between the two ends. The CDR3 nucleotides are TGTGCCAGCAGTTTGTACAGTAAGGAAAAACTGTTTTTT. The encoded protein is CASSLYSKEKLFF.